This T cell receptor (beta chain) was documented in a study of T cells in Graves' hyperthyroidism and ophthalmopathy (dated by TCRdb to between 2018 and 2020). Broadly, across the study: Peripheral blood was collected at initial diagnosis, before any treatment. To identify distinguishing TCR V-J signatures, a discovery cohort of 95 to 100 patients was used, comprising 43 with Graves' ophthalmopathy and about 59 with stable Graves' hyperthyroidism. Whether ophthalmopathy could be predicted prospectively was tested in an independent validation cohort made up of roughly 20 hyperthyroidism patients plus 17 patients who later progressed to ophthalmopathy. The 75 to 100 discovery patients were randomly split 7:3 into training and test sets. The study also compared thyroid tissue and blood T-cell repertoires from several Graves' hyperthyroidism patients. Following sampling, methimazole starting at 30 mg daily was given to hyperthyroidism patients, and high-dose intravenous methylprednisolone was given to ophthalmopathy patients. The paper reports TCR Vbeta CDR3 sequencing of some 140 peripheral blood samples: 40 to 45 ophthalmopathy, roughly 80 hyperthyroidism and 17 progressor patients.

General conclusions and limits of the study: A 13 V-J signature model separated ophthalmopathy from stable hyperthyroidism, with about 88% sensitivity and about 81% specificity in cross-validation and 80%/75% in testing. No statistical method was used to fix the sample size in advance, and group allocation was not hidden from the investigators. In validation, the model predicted progression to ophthalmopathy a median of 6.5 months before onset, with 70% to 71% sensitivity and around 76% specificity. Blood samples also contained most of the expanded thyroid clonotypes (frequency above 0.001), which suggests that blood repertoires may reflect thyroid immune responses.

CDR1 and CDR2 (SGHDT, YYEEEE) derive from the germline V gene. V is cut by 5 bases and J by 4 bases, and the space between the germline ends is 8 bases. There are 12 amino acids in the CDR3, from cysteine to phenylalanine inclusive. The only DNA kept is the CDR3, 36 bases in frame from the first base. Stable Graves' hyperthyroidism was defined as the absence of progression to ophthalmopathy over 18 months of follow-up. Hyperthyroidism patients were newly diagnosed, had a disease duration of under 2 months, and were aged 18 to 65 years. Any patient with an uncontrolled infection, another autoimmune disease, pregnancy or lactation was excluded. Diagnoses relied on clinical symptoms, serum thyroxine and TRAb, thyroid ultrasound and orbital computed tomography. PBMCs were isolated from approximately 10 ml of fresh peripheral blood by Ficoll-Paque density gradient centrifugation. Total RNA was extracted with Trizol reagent, and quality was checked on an Agilent 2100 Bioanalyzer.

Remarks on this clonotype: This receptor's antigen is unknown. No much larger clone is present one base from it, and per-base qualities are unavailable.

The TCR beta CDR3 regions were amplified from the RNA transcripts. For the first round of RT-PCR on the TCR CDR3, the HTBI primer set was used together with the Qiagen OneStep RT-PCR kit. Libraries were constructed in a second round of multiplex PCR, after which size selection and purification were carried out. Paired-end sequencing of the libraries was performed with 100 bp reads on an Illumina HiSeq2000. As for how the authors treated the data: SOAPnuke was used to process the raw data, removing reads that contained adapters or uncalled bases, had a mean Phred below 15, or lacked an exact match to the constant primer or identifier. COPE v1.2.5 was used to merge high-quality paired reads, and clonotypes were defined as unique nucleotide sequences. MiTCR v1.1 was used to align clonotypes to the IMGT TRBV, TRBD and TRBJ reference segments. The analysis included only V-J combinations with a frequency above 0.0001, which together covered 99% to 99.2% of the repertoires. The TCS score was defined as the ratio of F50 (clonal expansion) to E x V (chaos), calculated using BLOSUM62-based TCRdist between CDR3 peptides within each V-J. Welch's t-statistics and random forest reduced just over 500 V-J features to 13, which were used in a naive Bayes classifier (R e1071). Starting from the raw public reads, TCRdb applied fastp trimming at Q25, assembled clones with MiXCR and retained in-frame beta chains. One record per CDR3 amino acid sequence lists the most common genes and DNA. The V and J calls reflect TCRdb's pipeline rather than the authors' work. The sample table shows about 560,000 distinct CDR3 sequences, and 15% to 20% are seen once. 15% to 20% of the sample rests with the top ten.

The receptor was derived from a woman aged 18 to 35 with Graves' hyperthyroidism. The chain was built from TRBV5-6 and TRBJ2-3; a confident D gene designation cannot be given. Sample: blood. CDR3 loop: CASSSSADTQYF. In nucleotides, the sequence is TGTGCCAGCAGTTCGTCGGCAGATACGCAGTATTTT.